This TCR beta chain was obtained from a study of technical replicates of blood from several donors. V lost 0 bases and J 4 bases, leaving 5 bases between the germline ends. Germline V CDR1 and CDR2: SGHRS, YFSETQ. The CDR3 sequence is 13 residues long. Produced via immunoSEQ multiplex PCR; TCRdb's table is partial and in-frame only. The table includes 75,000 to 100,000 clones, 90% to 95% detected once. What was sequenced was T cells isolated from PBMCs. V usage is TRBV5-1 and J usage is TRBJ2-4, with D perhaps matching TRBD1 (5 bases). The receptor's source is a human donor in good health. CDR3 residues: CASSLDRKNIQYF. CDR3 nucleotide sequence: TGCGCCAGCAGCTTGGACAGGAAAAACATTCAGTACTTC.